This TCR beta chain was obtained from a study of cytomegalovirus exposure and HLA in healthy donors. Study-level findings and limits: A classifier reportedly called cytomegalovirus status with high sensitivity and specificity. TCR sequences were mostly rare, though some public TCRs occurred in many donors. The CMV antigen specificity of three CMV-associated chains was confirmed through in vitro analysis. Analyzed later, association rates of TCRs varied across HLA loci, with DRB1 most and HLA-C fewest.

CDR3 size: 13 residues. V was pared by 3 bases and J by 4 bases, with 9 bases between. Germline-derived CDR1 and CDR2 are SGHVS and FQNEAQ. Primers included in the PCR were 60 Vbeta and 13 Jbeta primers. Sequencing was performed with immunoSEQ multiplex PCR; in TCRdb, only in-frame clones are kept and a portion is missing. The sample holds approximately 92,000 clones, approximately 81% seen once. With regard to this clone: Antigen: not known.

V is TRBV7-8 and J is TRBJ1-2; no firm D call. This clonotype was sampled from a girl aged 2-10 years in good health and CMV-seropositive. The sample was PBMCs. The CDR3 coding sequence is TGTGCCAGCAGCTTTGGGCAGCTCTATGGCTACACCTTC. Protein product: CASSFGQLYGYTF.